The clone carrying this T cell receptor (beta chain) appeared a few times. Its matching antigen is unknown. This entry belongs to a study of beta chain features in type 1 diabetes. The authors reverse transcribed all of the isolated RNA, so sequencing captured expressed TCRB transcripts. The protocol was immunoSEQ multiplex PCR, while the TCRdb copy is restricted to in-frame clones and leaves out a portion. Of some 350,000 clones in the sample, roughly 13% were seen once. Study results and limitations: TCRB CDR3s were moderately but significantly shorter in Type 1 diabetes patients in all four CD4+ subsets.

Source material: naive CD4+ T cells from blood. The clonotype was recovered from a woman younger than 35 with type 1 diabetes.

CDR3 region: CASSPTSGRRNEQFF. Written as DNA, the CDR3 is TGTGCCAGCAGCCCCACTAGCGGGAGACGCAATGAGCAGTTCTTC. The J gene is TRBJ2-1, the V gene TRBV7-2; 11 nucleotides align to TRBD2. J was trimmed by 6 bases and V by 5 bases; bases with no gene match: 6. This CDR3 is 15 amino acids long. Germline loops: CDR1 SGHTA, CDR2 FQGNSA.